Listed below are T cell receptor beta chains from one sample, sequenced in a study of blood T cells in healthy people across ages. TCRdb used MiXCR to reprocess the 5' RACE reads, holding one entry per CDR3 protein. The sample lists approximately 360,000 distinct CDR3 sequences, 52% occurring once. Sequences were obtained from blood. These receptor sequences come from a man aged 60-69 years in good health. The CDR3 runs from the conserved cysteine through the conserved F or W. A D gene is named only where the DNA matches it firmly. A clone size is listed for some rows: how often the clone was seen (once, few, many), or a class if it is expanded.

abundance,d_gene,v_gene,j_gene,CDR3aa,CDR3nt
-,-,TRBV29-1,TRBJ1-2,CSVGEGTSGYTF,TGCAGCGTTGGGGAAGGGACCTCGGGCTACACCTTC
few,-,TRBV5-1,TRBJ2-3,CASSSTTDTQYF,TGTGCCAGCAGTTCGACCACAGATACGCAGTATTTT
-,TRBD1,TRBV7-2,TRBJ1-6,CASSFSGQANNSPLHF,TGTGCCAGCAGCTTCTCTGGACAGGCGAATAATTCACCCCTCCACTTT
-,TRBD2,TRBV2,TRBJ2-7,CATSDEGTRVNEQYF,TGTGCCACCTCTGACGAAGGGACTAGAGTCAACGAGCAGTACTTC
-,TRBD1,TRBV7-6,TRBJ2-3,CASSRRQGSTDTQYF,TGTGCCAGCAGCCGAAGACAGGGGAGCACAGATACGCAGTATTTT
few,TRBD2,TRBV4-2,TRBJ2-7,CASSLRRGSSYEQYF,TGTGCCAGCAGCCTTAGGCGGGGGAGCTCCTACGAGCAGTACTTC
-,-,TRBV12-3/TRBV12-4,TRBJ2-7,CASSLGRPDEQYF,TGTGCCAGCAGTTTAGGCCGGCCGGACGAGCAGTACTTC
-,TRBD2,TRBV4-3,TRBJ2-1,CASSQVGAGGNEQFF,TGCGCCAGCAGCCAAGTCGGAGCGGGAGGGAATGAGCAGTTCTTC
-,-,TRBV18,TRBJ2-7,CASSPPPGLRGSSGYEQYF,TGTGCCAGCTCACCACCTCCGGGACTGAGGGGCAGTTCGGGATACGAGCAGTACTTC
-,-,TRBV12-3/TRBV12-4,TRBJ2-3,CAISRPGTQYF,TGTGCCATCTCTCGCCCCGGCACGCAGTATTTT
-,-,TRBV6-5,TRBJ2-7,CASSYSVSASSYEQYF,TGTGCCAGCAGTTACTCGGTTAGCGCGAGCTCCTACGAGCAGTACTTC
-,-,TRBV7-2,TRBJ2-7,CASSRYGLSYEQYF,TGTGCCAGCAGTCGTTACGGGCTATCCTACGAGCAGTACTTC
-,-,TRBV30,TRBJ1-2,CAWSVEYALRGEAIYGYTF,TGTGCCTGGAGTGTTGAGTACGCCCTACGTGGGGAGGCAATCTATGGCTACACCTTC
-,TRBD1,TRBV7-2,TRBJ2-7,CASSSDRGRVGYEQYF,TGTGCCAGCAGCTCGGACAGGGGGCGGGTGGGCTACGAGCAGTACTTC
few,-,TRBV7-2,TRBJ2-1,CASSLVGANEQFF,TGTGCCAGCAGCTTAGTAGGGGCCAATGAGCAGTTCTTC
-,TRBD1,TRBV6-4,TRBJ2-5,CASTDRGRKTQYF,TGTGCCAGCACGGACAGGGGGAGGAAGACCCAGTACTTC
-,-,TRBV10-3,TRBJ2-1,CAIMSGASNEQFF,TGTGCCATCATGTCGGGAGCGAGCAATGAGCAGTTCTTC
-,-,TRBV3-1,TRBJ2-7,CASSQGFLGLSYEQYF,TGTGCCAGCAGCCAAGGGTTCCTCGGGCTGAGCTACGAGCAGTACTTC
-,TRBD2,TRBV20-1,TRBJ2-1,CSAQPTSGFSGEQFF,TGCAGTGCGCAACCAACTAGCGGTTTTAGTGGTGAGCAGTTCTTC
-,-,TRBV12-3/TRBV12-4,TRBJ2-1,CASINRRNEQFF,TGTGCCAGCATCAACAGGCGGAATGAGCAGTTCTTC
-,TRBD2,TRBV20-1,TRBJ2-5,CSARPLAGGRRETQYF,TGCAGTGCTAGACCACTAGCGGGAGGGAGAAGAGAGACCCAGTACTTC
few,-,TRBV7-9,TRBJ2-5,CASSSRQGTQYF,TGTGCCAGCAGCTCCCGGCAGGGGACCCAGTACTTC
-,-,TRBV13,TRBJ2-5,CASSFRLVQETQYF,TGTGCCAGCAGCTTCCGACTAGTCCAAGAGACCCAGTACTTC
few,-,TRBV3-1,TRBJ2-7,CASSQDPGTRVNNEQYF,TGTGCCAGCAGCCAAGATCCCGGGACTCGGGTTAACAATGAGCAGTACTTC
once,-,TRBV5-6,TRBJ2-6,CASSLNRAGSGANVLTF,TGTGCCAGCAGCCTTAACAGAGCTGGATCTGGGGCCAACGTCCTGACTTTC
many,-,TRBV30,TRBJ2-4,CAWSVGTLAKNIQYF,TGTGCCTGGAGTGTAGGGACCCTGGCCAAAAACATTCAGTACTTC
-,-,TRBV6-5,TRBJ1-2,CASSYSKEGNYGYTF,TGTGCCAGCAGTTACTCGAAGGAGGGTAACTATGGCTACACCTTC
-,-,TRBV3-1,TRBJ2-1,CASSQGPTSGNEQFF,TGTGCCAGCAGCCAAGGGCCGACTAGTGGCAATGAGCAGTTCTTC
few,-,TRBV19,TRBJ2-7,CASSRQTNDEQYF,TGTGCCAGTAGTAGACAGACGAATGACGAGCAGTACTTC
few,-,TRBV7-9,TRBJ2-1,CASSLAGAHNEQFF,TGTGCCAGCAGCTTAGCGGGGGCCCACAATGAGCAGTTCTTC
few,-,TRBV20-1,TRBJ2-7,CSATQVRQAAYEQYF,TGCAGTGCTACTCAAGTCCGACAGGCCGCCTACGAGCAGTACTTC
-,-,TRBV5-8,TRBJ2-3,CASSPGAINTDTQYF,TGTGCCAGCAGTCCGGGCGCGATAAATACAGATACGCAGTATTTT
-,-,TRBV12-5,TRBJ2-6,CASGLVRGSGANVLTF,TGTGCTAGTGGTTTGGTTAGGGGCTCTGGGGCCAACGTCCTGACTTTC
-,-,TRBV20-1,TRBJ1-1,CSARPGRVNTEAFF,TGCAGTGCTAGACCGGGACGGGTGAACACTGAAGCTTTCTTT
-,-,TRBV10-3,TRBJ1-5,CAISESSRGGGGPQHF,TGTGCCATCAGTGAGTCGTCCCGAGGGGGGGGTGGACCCCAGCATTTT
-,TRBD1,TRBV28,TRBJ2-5,CASKQGMQETQYF,TGTGCCAGCAAACAGGGGATGCAAGAGACCCAGTACTTC
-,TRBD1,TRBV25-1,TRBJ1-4,CASSDRDRGLGKLFF,TGTGCCAGCAGTGACCGGGACAGGGGCCTTGGAAAACTGTTTTTT
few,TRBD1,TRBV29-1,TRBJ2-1,CSVERGTGGNEQFF,TGCAGCGTTGAGAGGGGGACAGGGGGCAATGAGCAGTTCTTC
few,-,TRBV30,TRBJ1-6,CAWKGNNSPLHF,TGTGCCTGGAAGGGGAACAATTCACCCCTCCACTTT
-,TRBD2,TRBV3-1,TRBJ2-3,CASSQAGLAGDLDTQYF,TGTGCCAGCAGCCAAGCCGGACTAGCGGGAGATCTGGATACGCAGTATTTT
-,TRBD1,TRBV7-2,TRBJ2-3,CASSARTGSDTQYF,TGTGCCAGCAGCGCTCGGACAGGCTCAGATACGCAGTATTTT
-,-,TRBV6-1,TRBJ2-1,CASSEGTYNEQFF,TGTGCCAGCAGTGAAGGGACATACAATGAGCAGTTCTTC
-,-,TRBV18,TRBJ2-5,CASSPRRTETQYF,TGTGCCAGCTCACCGAGGAGAACCGAGACCCAGTACTTC
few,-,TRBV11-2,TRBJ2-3,CASSLPWTDTQYF,TGTGCCAGCAGCTTACCCTGGACAGATACGCAGTATTTT
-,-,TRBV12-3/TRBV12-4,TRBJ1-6,CASSAGTVNSPLHF,TGTGCCAGCAGTGCCGGGACTGTGAATTCACCCCTCCACTTT
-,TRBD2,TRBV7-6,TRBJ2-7,CASSHTTSGGAHEQYF,TGTGCCAGCAGCCATACCACTAGCGGGGGGGCCCACGAGCAGTACTTC
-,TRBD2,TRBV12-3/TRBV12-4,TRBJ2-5,CASSYGLGAGVGETQYF,TGTGCCAGCAGTTATGGCCTGGGAGCGGGAGTTGGAGAGACCCAGTACTTC
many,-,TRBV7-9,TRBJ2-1,CASSLANEQFF,TGTGCCAGCTCTCTGGCCAATGAGCAGTTCTTC
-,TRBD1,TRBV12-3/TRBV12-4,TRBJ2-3,CASFPRGTGISDTQYF,TGTGCCAGCTTCCCTCGGGGGACAGGGATATCAGATACGCAGTATTTT
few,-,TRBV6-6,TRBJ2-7,CASSGGWGRQVGEQYF,TGTGCCAGCAGTGGGGGTTGGGGGAGGCAAGTCGGCGAGCAGTACTTC
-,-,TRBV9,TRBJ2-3,CASSVDLALTDTQYF,TGTGCCAGCAGCGTAGATCTAGCCCTCACAGATACGCAGTATTTT
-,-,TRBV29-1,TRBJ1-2,CSVGSERGVLLGGYTF,TGCAGCGTTGGCTCTGAAAGGGGAGTCCTCCTTGGGGGCTACACCTTC
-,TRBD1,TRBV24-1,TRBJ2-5,CATSDRTGSQETQYF,TGTGCCACCAGTGACCGGACAGGCTCCCAAGAGACCCAGTACTTC
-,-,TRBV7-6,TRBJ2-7,CASSLGDVSYEQYF,TGTGCCAGCAGCTTAGGGGACGTCTCCTACGAGCAGTACTTC
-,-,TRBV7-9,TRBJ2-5,CASSWYRVLETQYF,TGTGCCAGCAGCTGGTACAGGGTATTGGAGACCCAGTACTTC
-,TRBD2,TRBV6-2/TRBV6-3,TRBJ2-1,CASRQGLAGYNEQFF,TGTGCCAGCAGACAAGGACTAGCGGGTTACAATGAGCAGTTCTTC